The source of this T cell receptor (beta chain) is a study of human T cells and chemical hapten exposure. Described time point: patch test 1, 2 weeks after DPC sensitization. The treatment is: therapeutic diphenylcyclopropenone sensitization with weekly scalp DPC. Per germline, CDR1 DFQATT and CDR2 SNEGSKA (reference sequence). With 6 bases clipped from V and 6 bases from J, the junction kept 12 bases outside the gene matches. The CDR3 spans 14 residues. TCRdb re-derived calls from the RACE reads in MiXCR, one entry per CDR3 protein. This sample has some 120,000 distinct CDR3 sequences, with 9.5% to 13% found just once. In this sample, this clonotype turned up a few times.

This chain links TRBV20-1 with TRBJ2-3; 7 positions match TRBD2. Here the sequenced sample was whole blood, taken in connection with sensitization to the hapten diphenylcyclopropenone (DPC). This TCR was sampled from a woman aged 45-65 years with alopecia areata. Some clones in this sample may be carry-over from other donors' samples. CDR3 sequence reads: CSAPLAGVSDTQYF. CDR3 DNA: TGCAGTGCCCCTTTGGCGGGGGTATCGGATACGCAGTATTTT.